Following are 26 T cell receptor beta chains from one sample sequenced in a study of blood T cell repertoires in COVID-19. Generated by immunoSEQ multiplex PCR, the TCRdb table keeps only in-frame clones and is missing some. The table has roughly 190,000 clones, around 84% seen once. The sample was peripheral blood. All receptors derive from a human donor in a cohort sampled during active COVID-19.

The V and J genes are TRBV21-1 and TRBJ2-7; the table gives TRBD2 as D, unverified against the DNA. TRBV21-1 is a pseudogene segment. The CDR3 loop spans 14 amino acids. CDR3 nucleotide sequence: TGTGCCAGCAGCAGAGCGGGGGGGCGAGGGGAGCAGTACGTC. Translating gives CASSRAGGRGEQYV.

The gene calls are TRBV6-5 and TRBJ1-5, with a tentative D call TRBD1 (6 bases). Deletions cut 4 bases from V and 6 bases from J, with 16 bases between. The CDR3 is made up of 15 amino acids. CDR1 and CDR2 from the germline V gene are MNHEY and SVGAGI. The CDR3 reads CASSSQGDEGQPQHF. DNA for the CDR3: TGTGCCAGCAGTTCACAGGGAGATGAGGGTCAGCCCCAGCATTTT.

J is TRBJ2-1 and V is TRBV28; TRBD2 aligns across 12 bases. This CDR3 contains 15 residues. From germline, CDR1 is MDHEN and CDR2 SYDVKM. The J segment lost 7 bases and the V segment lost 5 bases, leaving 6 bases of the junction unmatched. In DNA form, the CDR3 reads TGTGCCAGCAGTCCAGCTAGCGGGAGGGAGAATGAGCAGTTCTTC. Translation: CASSPASGRENEQFF. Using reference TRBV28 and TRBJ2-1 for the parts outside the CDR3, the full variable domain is DVKVTQSSRYLVKRTGEKVFLECVQDMDHENMFWYRQDPGLGLRLIYFSYDVKMKEKGDIPEGYSVSREKKERFSLILESASTNQTSMYLCASSPASGRENEQFFGPGTRLTVL.

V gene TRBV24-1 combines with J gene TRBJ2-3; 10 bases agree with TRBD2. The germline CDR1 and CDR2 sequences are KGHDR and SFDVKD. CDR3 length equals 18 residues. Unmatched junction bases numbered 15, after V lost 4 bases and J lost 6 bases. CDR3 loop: CATSDRAGGPHFMDTQYF. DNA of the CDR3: TGTGCCACCAGTGACCGAGCGGGGGGGCCTCATTTTATGGATACGCAGTATTTT.

CDR3 DNA: TGTGCCAGCAGCTTAATGGGAGGGAGGTGGGCAGATACGCAGTATTTT. The encoded protein is CASSLMGGRWADTQYF. This chain uses TRBV7-2 with TRBJ2-3; 7 bases align to TRBD2. The CDR3 consists of 16 residues. After removal of 2 bases from V and 4 bases from J, the junction contained 9 bases not matched to a gene. Germline lookup yields CDR1 SGHTA and CDR2 FQGNSA. Variable domain in full (rest from reference TRBV7-2 and TRBJ2-3): GAGVSQSPSNKVTEKGKDVELRCDPISGHTALYWYRQSLGQGLEFLIYFQGNSAPDKSGLPSDRFSAERTGGSVSTLTIQRTQQEDSAVYLCASSLMGGRWADTQYFGPGTRLTVL.

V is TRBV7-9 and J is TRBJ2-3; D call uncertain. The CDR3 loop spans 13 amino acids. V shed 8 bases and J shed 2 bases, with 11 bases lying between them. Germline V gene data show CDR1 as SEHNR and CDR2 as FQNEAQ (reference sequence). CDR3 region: CASARSYTDTQYF. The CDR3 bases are TGTGCCAGCGCTAGATCTTACACAGATACGCAGTATTTT.

DNA of the CDR3: TGCGCCAGCAGCCCAGATCCACCCCAGGGATACTATGGCTACACCTTC. It is translated as CASSPDPPQGYYGYTF. V and J are TRBV5-1 and TRBJ1-2; D is possibly TRBD1 (5 bases). This CDR3 has 16 residues. The V end was cut by 4 bases, the J end by 3 bases, with 19 bases between. CDR1 is SGHRS, CDR2 YFSETQ, per germline.

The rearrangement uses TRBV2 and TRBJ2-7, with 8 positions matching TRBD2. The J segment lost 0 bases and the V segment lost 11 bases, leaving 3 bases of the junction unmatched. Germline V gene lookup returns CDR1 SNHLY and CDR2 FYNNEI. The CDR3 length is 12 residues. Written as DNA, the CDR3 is TGTGCCGGTAGCGGGGTCTCCTACGAGCAGTACTTC. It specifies CAGSGVSYEQYF.

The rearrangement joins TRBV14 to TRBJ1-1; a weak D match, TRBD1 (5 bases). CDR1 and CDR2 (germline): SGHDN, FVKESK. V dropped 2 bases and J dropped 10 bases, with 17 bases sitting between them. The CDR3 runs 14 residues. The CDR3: CASSQLGGRLGAFF. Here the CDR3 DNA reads TGTGCCAGCAGCCAATTGGGGGGACGACTGGGAGCTTTCTTT.

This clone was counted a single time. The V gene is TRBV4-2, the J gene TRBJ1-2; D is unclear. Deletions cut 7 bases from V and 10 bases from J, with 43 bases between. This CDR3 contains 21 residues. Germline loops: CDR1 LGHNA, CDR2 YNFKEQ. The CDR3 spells CASTFYLVGILDTPENFDYTF. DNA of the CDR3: TGTGCCAGCACCTTTTATTTAGTGGGTATTCTCGACACACCAGAAAACTTTGACTACACCTTC.

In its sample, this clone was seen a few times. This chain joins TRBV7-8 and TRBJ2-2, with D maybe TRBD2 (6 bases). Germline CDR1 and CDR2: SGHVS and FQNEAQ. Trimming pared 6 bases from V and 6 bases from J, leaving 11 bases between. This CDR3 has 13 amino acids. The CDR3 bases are TGTGCCAGCAGGGTAGCGGCGGCCGGGGAGCTGTTTTTT. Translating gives CASRVAAAGELFF.

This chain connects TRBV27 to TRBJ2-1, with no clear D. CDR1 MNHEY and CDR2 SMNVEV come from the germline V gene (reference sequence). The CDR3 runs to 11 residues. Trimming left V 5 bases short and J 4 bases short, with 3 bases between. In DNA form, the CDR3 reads TGTGCCAGCAGTCGGTACAATGAGCAGTTCTTC. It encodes CASSRYNEQFF.

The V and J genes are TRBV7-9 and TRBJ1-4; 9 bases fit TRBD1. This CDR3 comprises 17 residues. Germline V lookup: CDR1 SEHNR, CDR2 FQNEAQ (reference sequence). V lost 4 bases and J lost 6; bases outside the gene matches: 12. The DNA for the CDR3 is TGTGCCAGCAGCTCACATAGGGGCGGGACAGGGCATGAAAAACTGTTTTTT. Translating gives CASSSHRGGTGHEKLFF.

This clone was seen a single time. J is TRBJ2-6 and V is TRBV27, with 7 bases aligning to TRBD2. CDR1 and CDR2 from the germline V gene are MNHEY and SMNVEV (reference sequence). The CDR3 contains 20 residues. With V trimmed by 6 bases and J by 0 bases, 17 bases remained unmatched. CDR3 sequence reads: CASSRQPPTSLSSGANVLTF. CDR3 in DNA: TGTGCCAGCAGCCGACAACCACCGACTAGCTTAAGCTCTGGGGCCAACGTCCTGACTTTC.

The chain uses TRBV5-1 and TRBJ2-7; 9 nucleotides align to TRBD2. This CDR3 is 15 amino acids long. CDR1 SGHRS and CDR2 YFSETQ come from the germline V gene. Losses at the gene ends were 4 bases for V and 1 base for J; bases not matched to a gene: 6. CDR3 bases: TGCGCCAGCAGCCCGATAGCGGGAGCTTCCTACGAGCAGTACTTC. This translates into CASSPIAGASYEQYF.

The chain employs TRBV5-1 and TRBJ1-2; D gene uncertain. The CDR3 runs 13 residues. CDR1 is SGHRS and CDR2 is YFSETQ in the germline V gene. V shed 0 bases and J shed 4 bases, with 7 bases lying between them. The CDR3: CASSLDPSYGYTF. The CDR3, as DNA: TGCGCCAGCAGCTTGGACCCCAGCTATGGCTACACCTTC. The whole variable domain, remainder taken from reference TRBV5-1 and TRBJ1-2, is KAGVTQTPRYLIKTRGQQVTLSCSPISGHRSVSWYQQTPGQGLQFLFEYFSETQRNKGNFPGRFSGRQFSNSRSEMNVSTLELGDSALYLCASSLDPSYGYTFGSGTRLTVV.

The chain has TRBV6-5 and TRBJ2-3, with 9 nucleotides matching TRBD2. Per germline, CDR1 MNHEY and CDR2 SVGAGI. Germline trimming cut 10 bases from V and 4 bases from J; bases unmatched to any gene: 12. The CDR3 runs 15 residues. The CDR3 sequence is CATSSGGGRADTQYF. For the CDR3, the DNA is TGTGCCACGAGTAGCGGGGGAGGGAGGGCAGATACGCAGTATTTT.

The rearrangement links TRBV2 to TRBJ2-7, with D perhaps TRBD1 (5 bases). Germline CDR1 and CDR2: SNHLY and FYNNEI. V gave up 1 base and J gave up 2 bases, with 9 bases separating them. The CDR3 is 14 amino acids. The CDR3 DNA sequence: TGTGCCAGCAGTGAAGGCGGACAAGCCTACGAGCAGTACTTC. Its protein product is CASSEGGQAYEQYF.

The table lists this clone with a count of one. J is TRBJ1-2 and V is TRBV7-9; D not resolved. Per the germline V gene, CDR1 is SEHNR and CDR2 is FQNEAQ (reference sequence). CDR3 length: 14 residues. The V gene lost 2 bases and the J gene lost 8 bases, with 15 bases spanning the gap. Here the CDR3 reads CASSLIAAGYGYTF. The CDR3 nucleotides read TGTGCCAGCAGCTTAATTGCAGCGGGATACGGCTACACCTTC.

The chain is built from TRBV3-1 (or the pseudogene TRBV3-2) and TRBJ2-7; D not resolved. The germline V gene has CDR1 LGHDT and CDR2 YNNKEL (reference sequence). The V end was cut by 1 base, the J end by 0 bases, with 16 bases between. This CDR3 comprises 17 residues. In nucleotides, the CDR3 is TGTGCCAGCAGCCAAGGAGTCACCCGGGTAAGCTCCTACGAGCAGTACTTC. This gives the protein CASSQGVTRVSSYEQYF.

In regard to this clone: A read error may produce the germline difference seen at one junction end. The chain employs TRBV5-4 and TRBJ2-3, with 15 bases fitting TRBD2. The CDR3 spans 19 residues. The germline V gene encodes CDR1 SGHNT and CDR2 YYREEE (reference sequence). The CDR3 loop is CASRLGLAGGNMGTDTQYF. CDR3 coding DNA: TGTGCCAGCAGGTTGGGACTAGCGGGAGGAAATATGGGCACAGATACGCAGTATTTT. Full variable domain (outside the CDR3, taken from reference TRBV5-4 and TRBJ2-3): ETGVTQSPTHLIKTRGQQVTLRCSSQSGHNTVSWYQQALGQGPQFIFQYYREEENGRGNFPPRFSGLQFPNYSSELNVNALELDDSALYLCASRLGLAGGNMGTDTQYFGPGTRLTVL.

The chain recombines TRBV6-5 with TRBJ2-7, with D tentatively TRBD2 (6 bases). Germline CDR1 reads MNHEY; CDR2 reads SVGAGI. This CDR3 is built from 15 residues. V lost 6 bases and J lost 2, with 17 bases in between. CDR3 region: CASSPLGGSTYEQYF. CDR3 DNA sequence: TGTGCCAGCAGCCCCCTAGGAGGGAGTACCTACGAGCAGTACTTC.

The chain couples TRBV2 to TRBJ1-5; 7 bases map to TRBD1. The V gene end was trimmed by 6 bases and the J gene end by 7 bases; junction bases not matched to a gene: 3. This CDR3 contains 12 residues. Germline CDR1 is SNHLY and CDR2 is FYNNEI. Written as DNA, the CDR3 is TGTGCCAGCAGCACGGGACAGCAGCCCCAGCATTTT. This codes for CASSTGQQPQHF.

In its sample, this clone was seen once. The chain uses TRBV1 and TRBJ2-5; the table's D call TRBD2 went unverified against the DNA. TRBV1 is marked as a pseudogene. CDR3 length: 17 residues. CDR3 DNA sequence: TGCACCAGCAGCCACGGATCCGATCGGAGAGAAGAAGAGACCCAGTACTTC. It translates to CTSSHGSDRREEETQYF.

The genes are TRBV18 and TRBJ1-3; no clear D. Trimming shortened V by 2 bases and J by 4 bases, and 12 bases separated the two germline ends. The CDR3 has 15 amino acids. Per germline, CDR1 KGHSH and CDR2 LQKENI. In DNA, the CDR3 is TGTGCCAGCTCACCATCGGTGGGGAGCGGAAACACCATATATTTT. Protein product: CASSPSVGSGNTIYF.

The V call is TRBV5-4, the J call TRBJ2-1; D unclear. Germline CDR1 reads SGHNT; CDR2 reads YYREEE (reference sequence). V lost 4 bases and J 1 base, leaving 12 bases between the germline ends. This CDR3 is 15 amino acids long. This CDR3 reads CASSPESFSYNEQFF. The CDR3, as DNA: TGTGCCAGCAGCCCCGAGAGCTTTTCCTACAATGAGCAGTTCTTC.